Presented here are 15 T cell receptor beta chains from one specimen sequenced in a study of T cells in Graves' hyperthyroidism and ophthalmopathy. Researchers amplified the TCR beta CDR3 regions from RNA transcripts. HTBI primers were the set used in a first-round RT-PCR of the TCR CDR3. TCRdb called the multiplex PCR reads again in MiXCR, with one record for every CDR3 protein. Among a few hundred thousand distinct CDR3 sequences, approximately 25% were seen once, and the ten largest hold 70% to 75%. Sequencing input: blood. The source is a man over 45 with Graves' hyperthyroidism.

V is TRBV10-2 and J is TRBJ2-7; TRBD1 matches at 8 bases. The CDR3 contains 14 residues. The J segment lost 5 bases and the V segment lost 10 bases, leaving 13 bases of the junction unmatched. Per germline, CDR1 WSHSY and CDR2 SAAADI. This chain's CDR3 is CATSRGQGFHEQYF. Written as DNA, the CDR3 is TGCGCCACCAGCCGCGGACAGGGATTCCACGAGCAGTACTTC.

This clonotype was seen only a few times. The chain carries TRBV6-1 and TRBJ2-5; no definite D call. Germline lookup yields CDR1 MNHNS and CDR2 SASEGT. Deletions cut 6 bases from V and 4 bases from J, with 12 bases between. The CDR3 is 13 amino acids. CDR3 nucleotide sequence: TGTGCCAGCAGCAGCAGGATTACAGAGACCCAGTACTTC. Encoded protein: CASSSRITETQYF.

The chain links TRBV6-1 to TRBJ2-7, with 7 bases matching TRBD1. From germline, CDR1 is MNHNS and CDR2 SASEGT. Losses at the gene ends were 4 bases for V and 5 bases for J; bases not matched to a gene: 11. This CDR3 comprises 15 residues. The CDR3 reads CASSASKGAHNEQYF. CDR3 DNA sequence: TGTGCCAGCAGTGCGAGCAAGGGGGCGCACAACGAGCAGTACTTC.

This clonotype turned up a few times. The chain combines TRBV6-1 with TRBJ2-5, with D perhaps matching TRBD1 or TRBD2 (6 bases each). Germline V gene data show CDR1 as MNHNS and CDR2 as SASEGT. Trimming removed 5 bases from V and 5 bases from J, with 18 bases in between. The CDR3 totals 15 residues. The CDR3 loop reads CASSPNARRGETQYF. CDR3 DNA: TGTGCCAGCAGTCCAAACGCTCGGAGGGGGGAGACCCAGTACTTC.

This clonotype occurred a few times. V and J are TRBV19 and TRBJ2-2; D is ambiguous. The CDR3 spans 15 residues. Trimming removed 3 bases from V and 2 bases from J, with 10 bases in between. Per germline, CDR1 LNHDA and CDR2 SQIVND (reference sequence). In DNA form, the CDR3 reads TGTGCCAGTAGTATTCCGGGCAAAAACACCGGGGAGCTGTTTTTT. Translated: CASSIPGKNTGELFF. Combining the CDR3 with reference TRBV19 and TRBJ2-2 gives the whole variable domain DGGITQSPKYLFRKEGQNVTLSCEQNLNHDAMYWYRQDPGQGLRLIYYSQIVNDFQKGDIAEGYSVSREKKESFPLTVTSAQKNPTAFYLCASSIPGKNTGELFFGEGSRLTVL.

This rearrangement joins TRBV28 to TRBJ2-2, with D possibly TRBD1 on 6 matching bases. The CDR3 length is 15 residues. Trimming left V 6 bases short and J 4 bases short, with 15 bases between. Germline CDR1 reads MDHEN; CDR2 reads SYDVKM. Here the CDR3 reads CASSPGTGTTGELFF. In DNA form, the CDR3 reads TGTGCCAGCAGCCCCGGAACAGGGACCACCGGGGAGCTGTTTTTT.

This clonotype occurred a few times. V usage is TRBV28 and J usage is TRBJ1-1, with a weak D call TRBD1 (5 bases). V lost 1 base, J lost 11 bases, and 17 bases lay in between. The CDR3 is 14 residues long. Germline assignment: CDR1 MDHEN and CDR2 SYDVKM. The CDR3 sequence is CASSLFGGGREAFF. CDR3 DNA: TGTGCCAGCAGTTTATTCGGTGGGGGTCGGGAGGCTTTCTTT.

The rearrangement links TRBV5-1 to TRBJ2-5; D could derive from TRBD1 or TRBD2 (5 bases each). The CDR3 contains 17 residues. The germline V gene has CDR1 SGHRS and CDR2 YFSETQ. The V end was cut by 4 bases, the J end by 0 bases, with 19 bases between. The CDR3 DNA sequence: TGCGCCAGCAGCCTGACGACCGGGACGGTTTACCAAGAGACCCAGTACTTC. This encodes CASSLTTGTVYQETQYF.

There are a few counts of this clonotype. The V call is TRBV7-6, the J call TRBJ1-1; TRBD1 aligns across 7 bases. CDR1 and CDR2 from the germline V gene are SGHVS and FNYEAQ. The CDR3 extends over 16 amino acids. The ends lost 5 bases at V and 0 bases at J; junction bases unmatched: 9. Here the CDR3 reads CASSTRDRAMNTEAFF. The CDR3 coding sequence is TGTGCCAGCAGCACTCGGGACAGAGCCATGAACACTGAAGCTTTCTTT.

V is TRBV20-1 and J is TRBJ1-6; D gene uncertain. There are 17 residues in the CDR3. The V gene lost 1 base and the J gene lost 7 bases, with 20 bases spanning the gap. Germline CDR1 and CDR2: DFQATT and SNEGSKA (reference sequence). CDR3 DNA: TGCAGTGCTAGAGCACGGGGTACGGGTCGCGGAAATTCACCCCTCCACTTT. It codes for CSARARGTGRGNSPLHF.

This rearrangement joins TRBV20-1 to TRBJ2-3; a weak D match, TRBD1 (6 bases). Per the germline V gene, CDR1 is DFQATT and CDR2 is SNEGSKA (reference sequence). The V end was cut by 8 bases, the J end by 0 bases, with 18 bases between. CDR3 size: 15 residues. This CDR3 is CSPQTGTGSTDTQYF. In DNA, the CDR3 is TGCAGTCCTCAAACAGGGACCGGTAGCACAGATACGCAGTATTTT.

In this sample, this clonotype turned up a few times. This chain uses TRBV7-2 with TRBJ1-2; TRBD1 aligns across 9 bases. The CDR3 extends over 13 amino acids. The V gene end was trimmed by 5 bases and the J gene end by 8 bases; junction bases not matched to a gene: 6. Germline V gene sequence: CDR1 SGHTA, CDR2 FQGNSA. CDR3 DNA sequence: TGTGCCAGCAGCGGACGGACAGGGGACGGCTACACCTTC. It codes for CASSGRTGDGYTF.

The rearrangement joins TRBV20-1 to TRBJ2-7; 9 bases map to TRBD2. V dropped 0 bases and J dropped 4; count of bases not matched to a gene: 7. The germline V gene encodes CDR1 DFQATT and CDR2 SNEGSKA (reference sequence). This CDR3 has 15 amino acids. The chain's CDR3 is CSARDRASGTYEQYF. The CDR3 region has the DNA TGCAGTGCTAGAGATAGGGCTAGCGGGACTTACGAGCAGTACTTC.

The chain carries TRBV5-1 and TRBJ2-7; 10 nucleotides agree with TRBD2. This CDR3 region has 14 residues. After removal of 3 bases from V and 4 bases from J, the junction contained 4 bases not matched to a gene. Germline V gene data show CDR1 as SGHRS and CDR2 as YFSETQ. CDR3: CASSSTLAGYEQYF. The CDR3 coding sequence is TGCGCCAGCAGCTCAACACTAGCGGGGTACGAGCAGTACTTC.

This clonotype was picked up many times. This rearrangement joins TRBV20-1 to TRBJ2-5; the match to TRBD2 covers 13 bases. The V and J ends lost 5 bases and 4 bases, in that order; junction bases with no gene match: 10. This CDR3 is built from 16 residues. CDR1 and CDR2 from the germline V gene are DFQATT and SNEGSKA (reference sequence). The DNA of the CDR3 is TGCAGTGCTCAGCCTTGGGGACTAGCGGGATTAGAGACCCAGTACTTC. Amino acid sequence: CSAQPWGLAGLETQYF.